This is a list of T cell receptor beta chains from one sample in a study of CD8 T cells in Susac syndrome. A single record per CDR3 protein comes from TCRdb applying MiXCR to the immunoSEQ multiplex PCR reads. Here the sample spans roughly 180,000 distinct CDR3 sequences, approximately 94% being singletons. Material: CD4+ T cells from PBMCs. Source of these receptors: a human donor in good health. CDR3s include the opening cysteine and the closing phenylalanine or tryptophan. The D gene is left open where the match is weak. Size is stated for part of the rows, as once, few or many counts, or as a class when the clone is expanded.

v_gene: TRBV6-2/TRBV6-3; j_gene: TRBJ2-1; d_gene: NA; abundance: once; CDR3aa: CASRPGGGKNEQFF; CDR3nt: TGTGCCAGCAGACCCGGGGGTGGAAAAAATGAGCAGTTCTTC
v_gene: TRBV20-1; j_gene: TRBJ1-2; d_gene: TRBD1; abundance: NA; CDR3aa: CSAPGGYYGYTF; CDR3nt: TGCAGTGCCCCAGGGGGGTACTATGGCTACACCTTC
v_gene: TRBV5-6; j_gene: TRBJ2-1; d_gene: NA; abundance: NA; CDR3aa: CASRFHNEQFF; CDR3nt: TGTGCCAGCAGGTTCCACAATGAGCAGTTCTTC
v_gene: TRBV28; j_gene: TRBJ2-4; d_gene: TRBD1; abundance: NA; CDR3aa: CASSSPGQLAKNIQYF; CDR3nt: TGTGCCAGCAGTTCTCCGGGACAGCTAGCCAAAAACATTCAGTACTTC
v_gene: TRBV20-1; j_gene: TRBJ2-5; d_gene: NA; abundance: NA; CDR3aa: CSARSGARETQYF; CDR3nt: TGCAGTGCTAGATCAGGGGCTCGGGAGACCCAGTACTTC
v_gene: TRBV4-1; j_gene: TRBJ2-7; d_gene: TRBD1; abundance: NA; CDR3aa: CASSQTGDYEQYF; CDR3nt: TGCGCCAGCAGCCAGACAGGGGACTACGAGCAGTACTTC
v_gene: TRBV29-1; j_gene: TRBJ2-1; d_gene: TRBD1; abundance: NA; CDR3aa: CSVVLGQGTEQFF; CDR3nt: TGCAGCGTTGTACTGGGACAGGGCACTGAGCAGTTCTTC
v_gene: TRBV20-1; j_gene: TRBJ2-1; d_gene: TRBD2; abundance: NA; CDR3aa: CSAGSGENSYNEQFF; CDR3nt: TGCAGTGCTGGTAGCGGGGAAAACTCCTACAATGAGCAGTTCTTC
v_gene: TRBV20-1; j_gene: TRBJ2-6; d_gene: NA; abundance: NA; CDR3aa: CSAGNRDMDGANVLTF; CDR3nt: TGCAGTGCCGGGAACCGGGACATGGATGGGGCCAACGTCCTGACTTTC
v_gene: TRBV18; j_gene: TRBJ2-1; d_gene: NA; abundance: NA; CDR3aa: CASSPTRGPYNEQFF; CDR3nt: TGTGCCAGCTCACCCACCCGGGGTCCCTACAATGAGCAGTTCTTC
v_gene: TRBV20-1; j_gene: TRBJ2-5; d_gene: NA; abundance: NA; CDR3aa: CSARDGSPETQYF; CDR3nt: TGCAGTGCCCGAGACGGGAGCCCAGAGACCCAGTACTTC
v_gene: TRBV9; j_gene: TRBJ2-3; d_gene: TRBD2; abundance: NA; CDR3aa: CASSSKGGSPDTQYF; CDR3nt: TGTGCCAGCAGCAGTAAGGGAGGGAGTCCAGATACGCAGTATTTT
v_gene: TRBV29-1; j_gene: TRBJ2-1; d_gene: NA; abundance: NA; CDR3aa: CSVEGGFWSSYNEQFF; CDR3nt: TGCAGCGTTGAAGGCGGGTTCTGGAGCTCCTACAATGAGCAGTTCTTC
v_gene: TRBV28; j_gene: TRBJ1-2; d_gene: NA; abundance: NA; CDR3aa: CASRPQRGRNYGYTF; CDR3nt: TGTGCCAGCAGACCCCAACGGGGGCGGAACTATGGCTACACCTTC
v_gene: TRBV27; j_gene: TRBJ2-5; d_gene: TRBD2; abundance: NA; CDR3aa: CASRTLAGGVETQYF; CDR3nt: TGTGCCAGCAGAACGCTAGCGGGAGGAGTGGAGACCCAGTACTTC
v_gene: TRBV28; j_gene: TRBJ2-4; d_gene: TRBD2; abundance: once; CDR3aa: CASSLVGEGRENIQYF; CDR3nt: TGTGCCAGCAGTTTGGTGGGGGAGGGCCGTGAAAACATTCAGTACTTC
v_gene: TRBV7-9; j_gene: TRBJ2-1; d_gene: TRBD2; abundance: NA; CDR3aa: CASRLGLAGNYNEQFF; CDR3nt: TGTGCCAGCAGATTGGGACTAGCGGGAAACTACAATGAGCAGTTCTTC
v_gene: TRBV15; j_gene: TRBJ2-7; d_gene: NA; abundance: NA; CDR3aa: CATSRDREGRQYF; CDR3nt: TGTGCCACCAGCAGAGACAGGGAAGGAAGGCAGTACTTC
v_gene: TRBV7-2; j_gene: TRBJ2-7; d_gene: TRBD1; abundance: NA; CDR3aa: CASSSWTGNYEQYF; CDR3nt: TGTGCCAGCAGCAGCTGGACAGGTAACTACGAGCAGTACTTC
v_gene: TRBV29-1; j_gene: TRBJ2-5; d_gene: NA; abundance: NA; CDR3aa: CSVAVTVIQETQYF; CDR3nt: TGCAGCGTGGCAGTCACTGTAATCCAAGAGACCCAGTACTTC
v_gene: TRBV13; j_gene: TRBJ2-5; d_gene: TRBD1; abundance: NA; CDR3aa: CASSRGQGGAETQYF; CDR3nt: TGTGCCAGCAGCAGGGGACAGGGGGGCGCCGAGACCCAGTACTTC
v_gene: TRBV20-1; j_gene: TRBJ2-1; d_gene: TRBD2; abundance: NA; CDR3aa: CSARLAGGRNEQFF; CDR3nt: TGCAGTGCGAGACTAGCGGGAGGGAGGAATGAGCAGTTCTTC